What follows are 25 T cell receptor beta chains derived from one specimen sequenced in a study of blood T cell repertoires in COVID-19. Sequencing used immunoSEQ multiplex PCR; TCRdb keeps in-frame clones, though not all of them. This table has 260,000 or so clones, around 90% appearing once. The specimen sequenced was peripheral blood. The receptors come from a man between 18 and 35 years old with active or convalescent COVID-19.

The chain is built from TRBV13 and TRBJ2-5; 12 nucleotides agree with TRBD2. The J segment lost 12 bases and the V segment lost 5 bases, leaving 13 bases of the junction unmatched. Per the germline V gene, CDR1 is PRHDT and CDR2 is FYEKMQ (reference sequence). This CDR3 is built from 15 residues. The CDR3 region is CASSDRTSGAAPKYF. The CDR3 nucleotides read TGTGCCAGCAGCGACCGGACTAGCGGGGCGGCCCCCAAGTACTTC.

V usage is TRBV5-1 and J usage is TRBJ2-3; 12 positions match TRBD1. The V gene end was trimmed by 4 bases and the J gene end by 4 bases; junction bases not matched to a gene: 4. Germline CDR1 SGHRS, CDR2 YFSETQ. This CDR3 is 15 amino acids long. The CDR3 reads CASSEGTGGSDTQYF. The CDR3 nucleotides read TGCGCCAGCAGCGAGGGGACAGGGGGCTCAGATACGCAGTATTTT.

This clone was counted once. The chain carries TRBV10-3 and TRBJ1-2; tentatively, D is TRBD1 (5 bases). CDR3 length: 15 amino acids. The V gene's germline CDR1 is ENHRY and CDR2 SYGVKD. The V end was cut by 6 bases, the J end by 3 bases, with 17 bases between. CDR3 sequence: CAIRNDAGRDYGYTF. Written as DNA, the CDR3 is TGTGCCATCAGAAACGATGCAGGGCGCGACTATGGCTACACCTTC.

In DNA form, the CDR3 reads TGTGCCAGCAGCCAAGTGGCTAGCGGGGGGTTTTACGAGCAGTACTTC. This codes for CASSQVASGGFYEQYF. The chain joins TRBV14 to TRBJ2-7, with 11 bases matching TRBD2. V shed 1 base and J 4 bases; nucleotides not matched to a gene: 6. This CDR3 has 16 residues. Germline CDR1 is SGHDN and CDR2 is FVKESK.

This clone has just a few counts. The chain carries TRBV2 and TRBJ2-1; 10 bases map to TRBD2. This CDR3 spans 15 amino acids. In germline, CDR1 is SNHLY, CDR2 FYNNEI. The V segment lost 8 bases and the J segment 4 bases; nucleotides outside the gene matches: 8. The CDR3 DNA sequence: TGTGCCAGCGTACGAACTAGCGGGGAATACAATGAGCAGTTCTTC. Protein product: CASVRTSGEYNEQFF.

This clone was seen just once. The rearrangement joins TRBV12-3 or TRBV12-4 to TRBJ1-1, with D unclear. The V gene lost 8 bases and the J gene lost 0 bases, with 10 bases spanning the gap. This CDR3 contains 13 residues. The CDR3: CASAQSLNTEAFF. DNA for the CDR3: TGTGCCAGCGCACAAAGTCTGAACACTGAAGCTTTCTTT.

The J gene is TRBJ1-5, the V gene TRBV2; no clear D. V shed 7 bases and J shed 7 bases, with 17 bases lying between them. Germline V gene lookup returns CDR1 SNHLY and CDR2 FYNNEI. The CDR3 loop spans 14 amino acids. Here the CDR3 reads CASTPSLRWQPQHF. DNA of the CDR3: TGTGCCAGCACCCCGAGCCTCCGGTGGCAGCCCCAGCATTTT.

The chain is built from TRBV3-1 (or the pseudogene TRBV3-2) and TRBJ2-1; TRBD2 agrees at 13 bases. Trimming at V came to 0 bases and at J to 5 bases, leaving 4 bases not matched to a gene. This CDR3 has 17 residues. Germline V gene sequence: CDR1 LGHDT, CDR2 YNNKEL (reference sequence). The DNA of the CDR3 is TGTGCCAGCAGCCAAGACTCCGGACTAGCGGGGGACAATGAGCAGTTCTTC. Encoded protein: CASSQDSGLAGDNEQFF.

This clone was seen a few times. The rearrangement links TRBV7-8 to TRBJ1-3; 9 bases are shared with TRBD1. J was trimmed by 3 bases and V by 2 bases; bases with no gene match: 5. Germline CDR1 is SGHVS and CDR2 is FQNEAQ. The CDR3 has 16 amino acids. The CDR3 reads CASSLNRGLGGNTIYF. In DNA form, the CDR3 reads TGTGCCAGCAGCTTAAACAGGGGGCTAGGTGGAAACACCATATATTTT. The whole variable domain, filled in from reference TRBV7-8 and TRBJ1-3, reads GAGVSQSPRYKVAKRGQDVALRCDPISGHVSLFWYQQALGQGPEFLTYFQNEAQLDKSGLPSDRFFAERPEGSVSTLKIQRTQQEDSAVYLCASSLNRGLGGNTIYFGEGSWLTVV.

The V call is TRBV5-5, the J call TRBJ2-7; D perhaps matches TRBD2 (5 bases). Per the germline V gene, CDR1 is SGHKS and CDR2 is YYEKEE (reference sequence). The CDR3 sequence is 14 residues long. V was shortened by 0 bases and J by 0 bases, with 7 bases between the two germline ends. The CDR3 bases are TGTGCCAGCAGCTTGGTCCGGGGCTCCTACGAGCAGTACTTC. This codes for CASSLVRGSYEQYF.

This clone was detected only once. The genes are TRBV7-9 and TRBJ1-4; TRBD1 matches 7 bases. CDR3 length equals 15 residues. V was clipped by 3 bases and J by 8 bases; unmatched bases: 9. Germline-derived CDR1 and CDR2 are SEHNR and FQNEAQ (reference sequence). The CDR3 DNA is TGTGCCAGCAGCTTTACCGGGACAGCCTCCGAAAAACTGTTTTTT. Its protein is CASSFTGTASEKLFF.

The genes are TRBV6-4 and TRBJ2-1, with D uncertain. The V end was cut by 2 bases, the J end by 6 bases, with 8 bases between. Per the germline V gene, CDR1 is MRHNA and CDR2 is SNTAGT. The CDR3 is 13 residues long. The CDR3 DNA is TGTGCCAGCAGTGACAAAGCCTCCAATGAGCAGTTCTTC. Residues: CASSDKASNEQFF.

By frequency in the sample, this clone is medium-sized. The chain combines TRBV10-2 with TRBJ2-1; 9 bases map to TRBD2. The J segment lost 9 bases and the V segment lost 3 bases, leaving 9 bases of the junction unmatched. CDR3 size: 15 residues. Looked up from germline, CDR1 is WSHSY and CDR2 is SAAADI. CDR3 sequence (DNA): TGCGCCAGCAGTGAAAAACTAGCGGGCCTACGTGAGCAGTTCTTC. Translated: CASSEKLAGLREQFF.

In this sample, this clone turned up once. The chain has TRBV10-3 and TRBJ2-2, with 8 bases that match TRBD2. After removal of 8 bases from V and 3 bases from J, the junction contained 8 bases not matched to a gene. This CDR3 comprises 15 residues. Germline V lookup: CDR1 ENHRY, CDR2 SYGVKD. CDR3 region: CAISVSGADTGELFF. The DNA for the CDR3 is TGTGCCATCTCGGTTAGCGGGGCCGACACCGGGGAGCTGTTTTTT.

This chain uses TRBV6-2 or TRBV6-3 with TRBJ1-2; a weak D match, TRBD1 (6 bases). Germline loops: CDR1 MNHEY, CDR2 SVGEGT. The CDR3 loop spans 14 amino acids. Trimming stripped 4 bases from V and 2 bases from J, with 11 bases between. The CDR3 here is CASSSPQGNYGYTF. The CDR3 DNA reads TGTGCCAGCAGTTCGCCTCAGGGGAACTATGGCTACACCTTC.

The chain combines TRBV4-2 with TRBJ2-4, with 9 bases lining up with TRBD2. The CDR3 extends over 16 amino acids. Germline CDR1 reads LGHNA; CDR2 reads YNFKEQ. Germline trimming cut 1 base from V and 5 bases from J; bases unmatched to any gene: 6. CDR3 sequence reads: CASSQGRRGGQNIQYF. Written as DNA, the CDR3 is TGTGCCAGCAGCCAAGGGAGGCGGGGGGGCCAAAACATTCAGTACTTC.

V usage is TRBV19 and J usage is TRBJ1-5; no definite D call. Germline V gene data show CDR1 as LNHDA and CDR2 as SQIVND (reference sequence). This CDR3 has 13 residues. Trimming took 6 bases from V and 7 from J, leaving 13 bases between them. CDR3 in DNA: TGTGCCAGTAGCCCCCAGGAGGGCCAGCCCCAGCATTTT. This sequence encodes CASSPQEGQPQHF. Full variable domain (remainder filled in from reference TRBV19 and TRBJ1-5): DGGITQSPKYLFRKEGQNVTLSCEQNLNHDAMYWYRQDPGQGLRLIYYSQIVNDFQKGDIAEGYSVSREKKESFPLTVTSAQKNPTAFYLCASSPQEGQPQHFGDGTRLSIL.

V is TRBV9 and J is TRBJ2-1, with D unclear. Germline CDR1 SGDLS, CDR2 YYNGEE. The V and J ends lost 0 bases and 0 bases respectively, with 13 bases between them. The CDR3 extends over 17 amino acids. CDR3 loop: CASSVGGSPSSYNEQFF. In DNA form, the CDR3 reads TGTGCCAGCAGCGTAGGTGGCTCCCCAAGCTCCTACAATGAGCAGTTCTTC.

This clone came up once. The V gene is TRBV7-9, the J gene TRBJ1-5; a weak D match, TRBD1 (5 bases). Germline CDR1 reads SEHNR; CDR2 reads FQNEAQ (reference sequence). With 2 bases removed from V and 7 bases from J, the gap between germline ends came to 12 bases. CDR3 length: 14 residues. CDR3 in DNA: TGTGCCAGCAGCTTACGGGGGAATCAACAGCCCCAGCATTTT. As protein: CASSLRGNQQPQHF.

J is TRBJ2-5 and V is TRBV13, with D tentatively TRBD2 (6 bases). The CDR3 length is 14 residues. Germline assignment: CDR1 PRHDT and CDR2 FYEKMQ (reference sequence). With 6 bases removed from V and 3 bases from J, the gap between germline ends came to 14 bases. CDR3 nucleotide sequence: TGTGCCAGCAGACTTACGGGGGTGGAAGAGACCCAGTACTTC. Translated, it gives CASRLTGVEETQYF.

The J gene is TRBJ2-7, the V gene TRBV5-1, with D maybe TRBD1 (5 bases). Germline CDR1 and CDR2: SGHRS and YFSETQ. Trimming left V 2 bases short and J 1 base short, with 7 bases between. The CDR3 contains 13 residues. CDR3 loop: CASSFDSSYEQYF. CDR3 in DNA: TGCGCCAGCAGCTTTGACAGTTCCTACGAGCAGTACTTC.

J is TRBJ2-7 and V is TRBV14, with D maybe TRBD2 (5 bases). Germline lookup yields CDR1 SGHDN and CDR2 FVKESK. This CDR3 is 17 amino acids long. V lost 3 bases, J lost 2 bases, and 20 bases lay in between. In DNA form, the CDR3 reads TGTGCCAGCAGCCAGGACTGGACGGAGACGCCAACCTACGAGCAGTACTTC. This sequence encodes CASSQDWTETPTYEQYF. Full variable domain (missing parts from reference TRBV14 and TRBJ2-7): EAGVTQFPSHSVIEKGQTVTLRCDPISGHDNLYWYRRVMGKEIKFLLHFVKESKQDESGMPNNRFLAERTGGTYSTLKVQPAELEDSGVYFCASSQDWTETPTYEQYFGPGTRLTVT.

The chain is built from TRBV2 and TRBJ2-3; D gene ambiguous. The CDR3 runs to 11 residues. Germline assignment: CDR1 SNHLY and CDR2 FYNNEI. Between the trimmed V and J ends, which lost 8 bases and 2 bases, there was a span of 5 bases. DNA of the CDR3: TGTGCCAGCCAATCCACAGATACGCAGTATTTT. Translating it yields CASQSTDTQYF.

This chain joins TRBV5-5 and TRBJ2-3; D possibly corresponds to TRBD2 (6 bases). V was cut by 3 bases and J by 5 bases, with 13 bases left in between. The CDR3 runs 14 residues. In germline, CDR1 is SGHKS, CDR2 YYEKEE (reference sequence). The CDR3 nucleotides are TGTGCCAGCAGCTCCGACAATAGCGGAGATACGCAGTATTTT. Translating it yields CASSSDNSGDTQYF.

The genes are TRBV4-3 and TRBJ1-5; TRBD1 might be the D (6 bases). The CDR3 is 15 amino acids. Trimming stripped 4 bases from V and 7 bases from J, with 17 bases between. Germline V gene sequence: CDR1 LGHNA, CDR2 YSLEER. Here the CDR3 reads CASSPTTGLDQPQHF. The CDR3 nucleotides read TGCGCCAGCAGCCCTACCACAGGGTTGGACCAGCCCCAGCATTTT.